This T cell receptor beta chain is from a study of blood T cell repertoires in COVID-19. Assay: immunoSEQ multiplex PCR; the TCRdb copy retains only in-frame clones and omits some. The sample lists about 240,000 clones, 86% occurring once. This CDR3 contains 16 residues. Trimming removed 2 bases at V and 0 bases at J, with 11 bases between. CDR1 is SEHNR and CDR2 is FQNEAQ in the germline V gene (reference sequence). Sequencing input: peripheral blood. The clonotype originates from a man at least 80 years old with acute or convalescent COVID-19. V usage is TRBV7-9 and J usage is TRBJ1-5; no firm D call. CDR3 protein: CASSLSRGGSNQPQHF. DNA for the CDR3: TGTGCCAGCAGCTTAAGCCGGGGAGGTAGCAATCAGCCCCAGCATTTT. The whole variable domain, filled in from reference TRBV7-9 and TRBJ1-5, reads DTGVSQNPRHKITKRGQNVTFRCDPISEHNRLYWYRQTLGQGPEFLTYFQNEAQLEKSRLLSDRFSAERPKGSFSTLEIQRTEQGDSAMYLCASSLSRGGSNQPQHFGDGTRLSIL.